This is a list of T cell receptor beta chains from one sample in a study of blood T cell repertoires in COVID-19. Only in-frame clones appear in the TCRdb table, and some are missing; sequencing was by immunoSEQ multiplex PCR. The sample yields approximately 500,000 clones, roughly 88% seen once. The sample taken for sequencing was PBMCs or T cells enriched from blood (not recorded which). The receptors here all came from a woman in her forties who had recovered from COVID-19. Each CDR3 is given without its conserved first and last residue. The order of the fields is J gene, V gene, CDR3 protein.

TRBJ1-4,TRBV28,ASTKGNEKLF
TRBJ1-1,TRBV6-2/TRBV6-3,ASSYRGPEAF
TRBJ1-2,TRBV4-3,ASSQESTGIYGYT
TRBJ2-7,TRBV13,ASSPGQGTSYEQY
TRBJ2-1,TRBV18,ASSPRTGINEQF
TRBJ2-7,TRBV4-2,ASSQGSQGIGEQY
TRBJ2-1,TRBV10-3,AISDSPSDAREQF
TRBJ1-5,TRBV10-1,ASSEDTIQPQH
TRBJ1-2,TRBV2,ASSGEEMSGYT
TRBJ2-1,TRBV5-6,ASSSRTGGRDEQF
TRBJ1-2,TRBV20-1,SARSGYGYT
TRBJ1-1,TRBV18,ASSPVSSPTGF
TRBJ2-2,TRBV11-2,ASIDAGTVNTGELF
TRBJ2-5,TRBV15,ATKYAEPFKYQETQY
TRBJ2-7,TRBV7-2,ASSALYEQY
TRBJ1-6,TRBV11-2,ASSLTIAGGYNSPLH
TRBJ1-3,TRBV4-3,ASSQLTGFSGNTIY
TRBJ2-7,TRBV5-6,ASSLPGVSASHYEQY
TRBJ2-5,TRBV5-1,ASSGGQGQETQY
TRBJ2-1,TRBV4-3,ASSQREGLYNEQF
TRBJ2-7,TRBV5-5,ASSRTGAYEQY
TRBJ2-2,TRBV11-2,ASSLQPGSLITGELF
TRBJ1-1,TRBV18,ASSPPAGKTEAF
TRBJ1-2,TRBV5-1,ASRLGTEQIYGYT
TRBJ1-1,TRBV10-1,ASRTRDRGRRNTEAF
TRBJ2-3,TRBV11-2,ASSLGEISTDTQY
TRBJ2-1,TRBV7-2,ASSKKLPSGSLGNEQF
TRBJ2-7,TRBV19,ASSIGTASLSYEQY
TRBJ2-5,TRBV5-6,ASSAATGALYQETQY
TRBJ1-6,TRBV12-3/TRBV12-4,ASSFQGDSPLH
TRBJ2-1,TRBV4-3,ASSHRLAHEQF
TRBJ2-7,TRBV5-1,ASKPGGTSGHYEQY
TRBJ1-2,TRBV27,ASSLKWDYRGGYT
TRBJ2-3,TRBV24-1,ATSDSGQGADTQY
TRBJ1-6,TRBV12-5,ASGLGNSPLH
TRBJ1-2,TRBV28,ASSANPNYGYT
TRBJ2-1,TRBV27,ASSLQASGSYNEQF
TRBJ1-5,TRBV29-1,SVAAGGLNQPQH
TRBJ2-3,TRBV5-1,ASSLGLAGGPDTQY
TRBJ1-2,TRBV28,ASSSQGVDGYT
TRBJ1-3,TRBV3-1/TRBV3-2,ASSQERGGDRATGNTIY
TRBJ2-1,TRBV5-1,ASSLVAGAFPNEQF
TRBJ2-7,TRBV4-3,ASSQEILGKGAYEQY
TRBJ1-1,TRBV30,ACSRDRGPTEAF
TRBJ1-3,TRBV19,ASSGESGSGNTIY
TRBJ2-7,TRBV5-6,ASSIGTGAYEQY
TRBJ1-2,TRBV7-2,ASSPDRGRRGYT
TRBJ1-6,TRBV27,ASSYDRGIVSPLH
TRBJ2-1,TRBV15,ATSGSSGAHNEQF
TRBJ2-2,TRBV5-1,ASSWTADTGELF
TRBJ2-7,TRBV2,ASSEGYSQQY
TRBJ2-3,TRBV7-9,ASSRTGRFIDTQY
TRBJ2-1,TRBV6-5,ASSSADMKQF
TRBJ1-1,TRBV2,ASSLVGTEAF
TRBJ2-1,TRBV24-1,ATSDLAESSYNEQF
TRBJ2-1,TRBV3-1/TRBV3-2,ASSQPGLADHNEQF
TRBJ2-1,TRBV15,ATSRGRDRYNEQF
TRBJ2-7,TRBV2,ASSEREGLYEQY
TRBJ2-1,TRBV10-3,AISEPKGAGNEQF